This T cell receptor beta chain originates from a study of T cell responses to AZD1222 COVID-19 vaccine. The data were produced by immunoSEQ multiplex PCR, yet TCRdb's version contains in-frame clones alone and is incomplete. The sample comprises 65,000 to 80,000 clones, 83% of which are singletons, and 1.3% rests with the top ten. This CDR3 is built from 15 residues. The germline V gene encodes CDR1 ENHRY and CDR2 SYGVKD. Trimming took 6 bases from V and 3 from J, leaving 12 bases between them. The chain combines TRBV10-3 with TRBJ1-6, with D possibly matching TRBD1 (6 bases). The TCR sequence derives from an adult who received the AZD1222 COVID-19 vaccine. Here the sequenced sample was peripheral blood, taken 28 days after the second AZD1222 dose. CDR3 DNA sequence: TGTGCCATCAGGACAGGAGACGGCTATAATTCACCCCTCCACTTT. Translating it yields CAIRTGDGYNSPLHF.